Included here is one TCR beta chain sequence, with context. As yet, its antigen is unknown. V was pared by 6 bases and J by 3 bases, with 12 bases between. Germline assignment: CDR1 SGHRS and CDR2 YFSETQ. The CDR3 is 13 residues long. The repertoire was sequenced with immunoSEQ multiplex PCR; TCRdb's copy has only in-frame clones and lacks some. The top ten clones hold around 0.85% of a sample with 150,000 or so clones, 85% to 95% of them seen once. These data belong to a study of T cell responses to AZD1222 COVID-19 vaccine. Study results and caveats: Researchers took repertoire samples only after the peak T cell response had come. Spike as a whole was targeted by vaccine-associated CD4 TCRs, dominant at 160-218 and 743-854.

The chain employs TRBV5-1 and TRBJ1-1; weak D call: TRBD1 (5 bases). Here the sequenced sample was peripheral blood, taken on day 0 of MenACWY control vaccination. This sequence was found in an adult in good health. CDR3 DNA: TGCGCCAGCAACTCGAGGGGTGACACTGAAGCTTTCTTT. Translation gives CASNSRGDTEAFF.